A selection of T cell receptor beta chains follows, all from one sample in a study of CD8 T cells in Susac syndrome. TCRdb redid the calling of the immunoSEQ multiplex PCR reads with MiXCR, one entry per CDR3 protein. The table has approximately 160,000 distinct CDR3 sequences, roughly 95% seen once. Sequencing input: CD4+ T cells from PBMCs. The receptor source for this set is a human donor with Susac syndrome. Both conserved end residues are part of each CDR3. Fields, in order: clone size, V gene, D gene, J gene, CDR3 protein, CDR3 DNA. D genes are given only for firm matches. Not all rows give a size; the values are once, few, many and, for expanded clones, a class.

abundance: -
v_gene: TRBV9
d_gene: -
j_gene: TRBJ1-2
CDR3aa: CASSVEGTFSYGYTF
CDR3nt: TGTGCCAGCAGCGTAGAGGGGACCTTTTCCTATGGCTACACCTTC

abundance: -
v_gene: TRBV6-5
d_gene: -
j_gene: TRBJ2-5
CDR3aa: CACQQGLGQGETQYF
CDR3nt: TGTGCTTGCCAGCAAGGTCTCGGGCAGGGAGAGACCCAGTACTTC

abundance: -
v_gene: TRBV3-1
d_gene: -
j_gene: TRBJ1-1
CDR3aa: CASSQGRTTEAFF
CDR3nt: TGTGCCAGCAGCCAAGGACGGACAACTGAAGCTTTCTTT

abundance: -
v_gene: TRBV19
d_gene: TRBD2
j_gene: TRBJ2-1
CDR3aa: CASRGGLAGISSYNEQFF
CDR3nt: TGTGCCAGTCGTGGGGGACTAGCGGGGATCAGCTCCTACAATGAGCAGTTCTTC

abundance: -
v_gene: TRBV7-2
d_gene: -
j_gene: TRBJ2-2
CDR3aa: CASSLPNTGELFF
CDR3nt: TGTGCCAGCAGCTTACCGAACACCGGGGAGCTGTTTTTT

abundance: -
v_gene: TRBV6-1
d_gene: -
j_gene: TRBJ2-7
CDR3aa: CASIPSVGPYEQYF
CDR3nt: TGTGCCAGCATTCCCAGCGTCGGCCCCTACGAGCAGTACTTC

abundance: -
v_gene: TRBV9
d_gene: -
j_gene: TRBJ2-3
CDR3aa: CASSVAQNTDTQYF
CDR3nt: TGTGCCAGCAGCGTAGCCCAGAACACAGATACGCAGTATTTT

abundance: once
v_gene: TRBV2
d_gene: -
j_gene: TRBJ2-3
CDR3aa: CASKSSPTQYF
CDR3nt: TGTGCCAGCAAGTCTTCCCCTACGCAGTATTTT

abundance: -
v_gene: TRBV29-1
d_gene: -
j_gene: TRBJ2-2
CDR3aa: CSVQLTARETGELFF
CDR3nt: TGCAGCGTCCAACTGACAGCGAGAGAGACCGGGGAGCTGTTTTTT

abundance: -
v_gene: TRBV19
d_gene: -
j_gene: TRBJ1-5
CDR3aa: CASGSISPFLSNQPQHF
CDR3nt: TGTGCCAGTGGGTCAATTTCCCCTTTTTTGAGCAATCAGCCCCAGCATTTT

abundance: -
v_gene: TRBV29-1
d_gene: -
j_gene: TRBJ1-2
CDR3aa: CSVETRELYGYTF
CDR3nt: TGCAGCGTTGAAACGAGGGAACTGTACGGCTACACCTTC

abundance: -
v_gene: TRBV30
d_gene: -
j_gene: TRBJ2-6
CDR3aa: CAWSEGLGANVLTF
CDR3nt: TGTGCCTGGTCGGAGGGTCTTGGGGCCAACGTCCTGACTTTC

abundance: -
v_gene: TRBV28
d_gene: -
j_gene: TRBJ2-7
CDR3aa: CASSLSIYEQYF
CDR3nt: TGTGCCAGCAGTTTGTCCATCTACGAGCAGTACTTC

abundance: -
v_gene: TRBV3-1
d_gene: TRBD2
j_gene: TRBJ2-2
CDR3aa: CASTGLVTTGELFF
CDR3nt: TGTGCCAGCACGGGACTAGTAACCACCGGGGAGCTGTTTTTT

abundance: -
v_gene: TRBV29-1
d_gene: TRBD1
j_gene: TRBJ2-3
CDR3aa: CSVDGQGVTDTQYF
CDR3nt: TGCAGCGTTGATGGTCAGGGGGTGACAGATACGCAGTATTTT

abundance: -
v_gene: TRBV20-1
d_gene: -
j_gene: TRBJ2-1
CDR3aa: CSAQGPDSRLVNEQFF
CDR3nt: TGCAGTGCCCAGGGCCCCGATAGTCGACTAGTCAATGAGCAGTTCTTC

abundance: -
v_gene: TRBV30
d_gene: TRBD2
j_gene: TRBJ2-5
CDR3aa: CAWSRGRAGETQYF
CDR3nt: TGTGCCTGGAGCCGCGGGAGGGCAGGGGAGACCCAGTACTTC

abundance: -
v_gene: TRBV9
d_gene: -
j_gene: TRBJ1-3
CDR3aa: CASSVGGSSGNTIYF
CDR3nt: TGTGCCAGCAGCGTAGGGGGGAGCTCTGGAAACACCATATATTTT

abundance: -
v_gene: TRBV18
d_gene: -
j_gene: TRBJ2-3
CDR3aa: CASSPLATDTQYF
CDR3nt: TGTGCCAGCTCGCCCCTAGCGACAGATACGCAGTATTTT

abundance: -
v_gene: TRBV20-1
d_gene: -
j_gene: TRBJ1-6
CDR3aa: CSRGGLYGSPLHF
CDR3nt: TGCAGTCGGGGCGGATTGTATGGGTCACCCCTCCACTTT

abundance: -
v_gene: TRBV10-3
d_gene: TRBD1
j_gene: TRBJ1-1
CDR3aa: CAISYPGQGTEAFF
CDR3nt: TGTGCCATCAGTTATCCGGGACAGGGGACTGAAGCTTTCTTT

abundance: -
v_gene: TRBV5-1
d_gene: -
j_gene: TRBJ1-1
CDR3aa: CASSLTPGQVNTEAFF
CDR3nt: TGCGCCAGCAGCTTGACCCCGGGCCAAGTGAACACTGAAGCTTTCTTT

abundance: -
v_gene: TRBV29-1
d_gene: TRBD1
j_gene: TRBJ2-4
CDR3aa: CSVSGTGNIQYF
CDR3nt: TGCAGCGTTTCCGGGACAGGAAACATTCAGTACTTC

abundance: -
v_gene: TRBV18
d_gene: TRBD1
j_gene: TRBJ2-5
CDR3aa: CASSDRGWLETQYF
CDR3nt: TGTGCCAGCTCAGACAGGGGATGGTTGGAGACCCAGTACTTC

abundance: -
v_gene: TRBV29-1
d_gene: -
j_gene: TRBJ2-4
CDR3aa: CSVEDGTGLSYGIQYF
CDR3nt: TGCAGCGTTGAAGATGGCACGGGACTTAGCTATGGCATTCAGTACTTC

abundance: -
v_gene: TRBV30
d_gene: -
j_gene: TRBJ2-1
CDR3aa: CAWTLGGASSSYNEQFF
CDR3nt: TGTGCCTGGACCTTAGGGGGGGCATCTAGCTCCTACAATGAGCAGTTCTTC

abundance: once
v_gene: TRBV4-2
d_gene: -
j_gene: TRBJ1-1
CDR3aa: CASSRWRAFF
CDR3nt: TGTGCCAGCAGCCGATGGAGGGCTTTCTTT

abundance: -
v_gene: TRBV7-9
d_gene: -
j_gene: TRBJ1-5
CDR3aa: CASSWSGGRGATQPQHF
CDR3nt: TGTGCCAGCAGCTGGAGTGGAGGAAGGGGAGCCACTCAGCCCCAGCATTTT

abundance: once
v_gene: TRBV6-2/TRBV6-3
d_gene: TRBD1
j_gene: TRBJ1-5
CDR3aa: CASSLIQGLDQPQHF
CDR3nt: TGTGCCAGCAGCCTCATACAGGGGTTGGATCAGCCCCAGCATTTT

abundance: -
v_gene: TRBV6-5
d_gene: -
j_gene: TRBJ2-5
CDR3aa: CASSYGAGPVWETQYF
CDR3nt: TGTGCCAGCAGTTACGGTGCAGGGCCTGTGTGGGAGACCCAGTACTTC

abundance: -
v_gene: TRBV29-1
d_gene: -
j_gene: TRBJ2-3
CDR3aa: CSADYGGSDTQYF
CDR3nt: TGCAGCGCCGACTACGGGGGCTCAGATACGCAGTATTTT

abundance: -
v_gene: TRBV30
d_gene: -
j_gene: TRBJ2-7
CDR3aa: CAWSVPYESGEQYF
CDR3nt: TGTGCCTGGAGTGTACCTTATGAATCGGGCGAGCAGTACTTC

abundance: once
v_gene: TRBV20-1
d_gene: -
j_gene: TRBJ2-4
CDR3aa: CSAVQGGGAKNIQYF
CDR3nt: TGCAGTGCTGTACAGGGCGGTGGAGCCAAAAACATTCAGTACTTC

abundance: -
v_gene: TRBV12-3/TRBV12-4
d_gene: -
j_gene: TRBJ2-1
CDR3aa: CASSLGLSAGEQFF
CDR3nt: TGTGCCAGCAGTTTAGGACTCTCGGCGGGGGAGCAGTTCTTC

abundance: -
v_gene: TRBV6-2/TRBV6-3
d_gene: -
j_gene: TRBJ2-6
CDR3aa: CASSRSGSGANVLTF
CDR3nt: TGTGCCAGCAGTCGTAGTGGCTCTGGGGCCAACGTCCTGACTTTC

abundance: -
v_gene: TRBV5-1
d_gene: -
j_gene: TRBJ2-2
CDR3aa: CASSLNPGAGELFF
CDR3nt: TGCGCCAGCAGCTTGAATCCAGGGGCCGGGGAGCTGTTTTTT

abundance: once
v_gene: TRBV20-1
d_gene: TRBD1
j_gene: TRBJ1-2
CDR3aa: CSARGQQLGYTF
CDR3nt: TGCAGTGCTAGGGGACAGCAGTTAGGCTACACCTTC

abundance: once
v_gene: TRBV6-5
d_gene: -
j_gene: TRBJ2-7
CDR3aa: CASTFQGEQYF
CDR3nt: TGTGCCAGCACCTTCCAGGGAGAGCAGTACTTC

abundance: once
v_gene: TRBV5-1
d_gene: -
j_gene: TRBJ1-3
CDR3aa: CASSVDKGVGNTIYF
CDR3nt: TGCGCCAGCAGCGTGGACAAAGGTGTTGGAAACACCATATATTTT

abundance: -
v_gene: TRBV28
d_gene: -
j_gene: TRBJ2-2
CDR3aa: CASTLSGGGPVGELFF
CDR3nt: TGTGCCAGCACTCTTTCGGGTGGAGGGCCGGTCGGGGAGCTGTTTTTT

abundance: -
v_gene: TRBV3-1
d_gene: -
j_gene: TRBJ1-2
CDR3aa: CASSPLFGGGYTF
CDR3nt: TGTGCCAGCAGCCCGTTATTTGGGGGTGGCTACACCTTC

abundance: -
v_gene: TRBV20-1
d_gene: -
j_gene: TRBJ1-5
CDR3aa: CSARPPGERGDQPQHF
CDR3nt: TGCAGTGCTAGACCCCCGGGTGAGAGGGGAGATCAGCCCCAGCATTTT

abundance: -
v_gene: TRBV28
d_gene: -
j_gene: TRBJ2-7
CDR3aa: CASGTGTYEQYF
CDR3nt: TGTGCCAGCGGGACTGGAACCTACGAGCAGTACTTC

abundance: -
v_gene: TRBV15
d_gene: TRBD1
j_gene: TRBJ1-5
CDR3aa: CATSRFQGARNQPQHF
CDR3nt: TGTGCCACCAGCAGGTTCCAGGGGGCAAGGAATCAGCCCCAGCATTTT

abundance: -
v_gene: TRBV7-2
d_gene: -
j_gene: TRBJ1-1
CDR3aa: CASSTSGYTLGTEAFF
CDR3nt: TGTGCCAGCAGCACATCAGGGTATACGTTGGGCACTGAAGCTTTCTTT

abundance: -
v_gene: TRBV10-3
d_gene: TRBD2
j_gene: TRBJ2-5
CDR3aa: CAISEPAGLAGGETQYF
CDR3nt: TGTGCCATCAGTGAGCCGGCGGGACTAGCGGGAGGCGAGACCCAGTACTTC